In its sample, the clone carrying this T cell receptor (beta chain) was seen many times. This specimen comes from a study of regulatory T cells in long-lasting Graves disease. V lost 4 bases to trimming and J lost 0 bases, with 15 bases between them. This CDR3 contains 17 residues. From germline, CDR1 is LGHDT and CDR2 YNNKEL (reference sequence). Sequencing libraries for TCR beta were prepared with iRepertoire HTBI primers and Arm-PCR of CDR3 regions. MiXCR, applied by TCRdb to the multiplex PCR reads, yields one record per CDR3 protein. In the table there are under 450,000 distinct CDR3 sequences, about 23% of which are singletons. Indicated time point: persistent/refractory GD, antithyroid drugs over 5 years with positive TRAb. RNA from PBMCs was the source of the TCR library.

The gene calls are TRBV3-1 and TRBJ1-4; no definite D call. Material: peripheral blood mononuclear cells (PBMCs), obtained when the disease was refractory, from a patient treated with antithyroid drugs. The origin of this receptor is a woman aged 40 to 50 with Graves disease. Written as DNA, the CDR3 is TGTGCCAGCAGCCTCTACGGCGGACCTGCAACTAATGAAAAACTGTTTTTT. Amino acid sequence: CASSLYGGPATNEKLFF.